These T cell receptor beta chains were read from a single sample in a study of blood T cell repertoires in COVID-19. Profiled with immunoSEQ multiplex PCR; TCRdb holds only in-frame clones, not every one. The sample has hundreds of thousands of clones, 89% seen once. The sample taken for sequencing was PBMCs or T cells enriched from blood (not recorded which). The origin of the receptors is a young woman who had recovered from COVID-19. Both conserved end residues are part of each CDR3. The D gene is left open where the match is weak. Only some rows state a clone size, as once, few, many or a class for expanded clones.

J | V | size | D | CDR3 | DNA
TRBJ2-1 | TRBV3-1/TRBV3-2 | . | . | CASSQDLLAGPGQFF | TGTGCCAGCAGCCAAGACCTACTAGCCGGGCCTGGGCAGTTCTTC
TRBJ1-6 | TRBV6-6 | . | . | CASSYLGKGSSPLHF | TGTGCCAGCAGTTACTTGGGGAAGGGGTCCTCACCCCTCCACTTT
TRBJ1-1 | TRBV6-5 | . | . | CASSYGGANTEAFF | TGTGCCAGCAGTTACGGCGGAGCGAACACTGAAGCTTTCTTT
TRBJ2-7 | TRBV5-1 | . | TRBD2 | CASRPTSGRGAYEQYF | TGCGCCAGCAGGCCGACTAGCGGGAGGGGCGCCTACGAGCAGTACTTC
TRBJ1-6 | TRBV6-5 | . | TRBD1 | CASTGQGLGSPLHF | TGTGCCAGCACCGGACAGGGTTTAGGTTCACCCCTCCACTTT
TRBJ1-2 | TRBV3-1/TRBV3-2 | . | . | CASSQTTTGDYGYTF | TGTGCCAGCAGCCAAACTACGACAGGCGACTATGGCTACACCTTC
TRBJ2-1 | TRBV29-1 | once | TRBD2 | CSVLASGGNEQFF | TGCAGCGTTTTAGCTAGCGGGGGGAATGAGCAGTTCTTC
TRBJ1-2 | TRBV12-5 | . | . | CASGLVENYGYTF | TGTGCTAGTGGTTTGGTTGAGAACTATGGCTACACCTTC
TRBJ2-5 | TRBV19 | . | TRBD2 | CASSIGLAGGMETQYF | TGTGCCAGTAGTATTGGACTAGCGGGAGGGATGGAGACCCAGTACTTC
TRBJ1-1 | TRBV5-1 | . | . | CASRRTARLNTEAFF | TGCGCCAGCAGAAGGACAGCCCGCCTGAACACTGAAGCTTTCTTT
TRBJ2-1 | TRBV5-1 | . | TRBD1 | CASSLRVGQSSYNEQFF | TGCGCCAGCAGCTTGAGGGTGGGACAGAGCTCCTACAATGAGCAGTTCTTC
TRBJ1-2 | TRBV6-1 | . | TRBD1 | CASSGASDRFYYGYTF | TGTGCCAGCAGTGGGGCTTCGGACAGGTTCTACTATGGCTACACCTTC
TRBJ1-1 | TRBV7-3 | . | TRBD1 | CASSSGQRNTEAFF | TGTGCCAGCAGCTCGGGACAGAGAAACACTGAAGCTTTCTTT
TRBJ1-4 | TRBV18 | . | TRBD1 | CASSLKQPGQGFEKLFF | TGTGCCAGCTCATTAAAACAACCGGGACAGGGATTCGAAAAACTGTTTTTT
TRBJ1-5 | TRBV15 | . | . | CATSRGNTKGNQPQHF | TGTGCCACCAGCAGAGGGAACACTAAGGGCAATCAGCCCCAGCATTTT
TRBJ2-7 | TRBV19 | . | TRBD2 | CASSILPSGRASEQYF | TGTGCCAGTAGTATACTACCAAGCGGGAGGGCCTCCGAGCAGTACTTC
TRBJ1-2 | TRBV6-5 | . | . | CASSYNLANYGYTF | TGTGCCAGCAGTTACAACTTAGCTAACTATGGCTACACCTTC